These 18 T cell receptor beta chains came from one sample sequenced in a study of regulatory T cells in long-lasting Graves disease. The authors built TCR beta libraries using iRepertoire HTBI primers and Arm-PCR of CDR3 regions. In TCRdb, the multiplex PCR reads were re-called with MiXCR into one record per CDR3 protein. The top ten clones hold 30% of a sample with 300,000 to 400,000 distinct CDR3 sequences, over 15% of them seen once. Indicated time point: newly diagnosed GD, antithyroid drugs for less than 3 months. PBMC RNA served as the TCR library source. The data were also submitted as part of a second study, on T cells in Graves' hyperthyroidism and ophthalmopathy.

The sample in question was peripheral blood mononuclear cells (PBMCs), obtained at new diagnosis, from a patient treated with antithyroid drugs. These receptors originate from a man aged 35-49 years with Graves disease.

This clonotype was counted only a few times. This chain links TRBV30 with TRBJ1-3; D is uncertain. From germline, CDR1 is GTSNPN and CDR2 SVGIG (reference sequence). The CDR3 is 14 amino acids. With 3 bases removed from V and 0 bases from J, the gap between germline ends came to 9 bases. In DNA form, the CDR3 reads TGTGCCTGGAGCCGTGGTCTCTCTGGAAACACCATATATTTT. Translated: CAWSRGLSGNTIYF.

A few counts support this clonotype. V gene TRBV15 combines with J gene TRBJ2-7; D remains ambiguous. This CDR3 has 13 amino acids. V dropped 5 bases and J dropped 0 bases, with 8 bases sitting between them. The V gene's germline CDR1 is LNHNV and CDR2 YYDKDF (reference sequence). The CDR3 is CATSGRSSYEQYF. CDR3 DNA: TGTGCCACCAGCGGCCGAAGCTCCTACGAGCAGTACTTC.

This clonotype has a count of ten or more. The CDR3 coding sequence is TGCGCCAGCAGCTTGGGACAAGACCACTATGGCTACACCTTC. Its protein is CASSLGQDHYGYTF. The chain couples TRBV5-1 to TRBJ1-2; D is unclear. CDR1 and CDR2 (germline): SGHRS, YFSETQ. The V end was cut by 0 bases, the J end by 3 bases, with 9 bases between. The CDR3 loop spans 14 amino acids.

This clonotype was seen at least ten times. This chain links TRBV15 with TRBJ2-1, with 7 nucleotides matching TRBD2. V lost 1 base to trimming and J lost 7 bases; unmatched junction nucleotides: 10. The CDR3 extends over 16 amino acids. The germline V gene encodes CDR1 LNHNV and CDR2 YYDKDF (reference sequence). CDR3 region: CATSRAPSGFGNEQFF. The DNA of the CDR3 is TGTGCCACCAGCAGAGCCCCTAGCGGATTCGGTAATGAGCAGTTCTTC.

V usage is TRBV13 and J usage is TRBJ2-7; either TRBD1 or TRBD2 may supply D (6 bases each). Trimming removed 8 bases at V and 0 bases at J, with 14 bases between. The CDR3 sequence is 14 residues long. Germline CDR1 and CDR2: PRHDT and FYEKMQ (reference sequence). The CDR3 is CASSTRGPSYEQYF. CDR3 in DNA: TGTGCCAGCTCTACACGGGGGCCCTCCTACGAGCAGTACTTC.

This clonotype was observed many times. The genes are TRBV7-8 and TRBJ2-7, with D uncertain. Germline V gives CDR1 SGHVS, CDR2 FQNEAQ. The CDR3 is 14 residues long. With 1 base removed from V and 3 bases from J, the gap between germline ends came to 10 bases. CDR3 amino acids: CASSLVSPGYEQYF. CDR3 sequence (DNA): TGTGCCAGCAGCTTAGTGTCTCCCGGCTACGAGCAGTACTTC. The full variable domain, rest sourced from reference TRBV7-8 and TRBJ2-7, is GAGVSQSPRYKVAKRGQDVALRCDPISGHVSLFWYQQALGQGPEFLTYFQNEAQLDKSGLPSDRFFAERPEGSVSTLKIQRTQQEDSAVYLCASSLVSPGYEQYFGPGTRLTVT.

The chain recombines TRBV7-9 with TRBJ2-1, with 9 bases matching TRBD2. The germline gives CDR1 SEHNR, CDR2 FQNEAQ (reference sequence). The CDR3 has 17 amino acids. The trim removed 5 bases at V and 2 bases at J, leaving 10 bases unmatched. This CDR3 is CASSVDGLALTYNEQFF. DNA for the CDR3: TGTGCCAGCAGCGTAGATGGACTAGCGTTGACCTACAATGAGCAGTTCTTC.

This clonotype was detected ten times or more. This sequence joins TRBV12-3 or TRBV12-4 and TRBJ2-7; 12 nucleotides agree with TRBD2. The CDR3 has 16 residues. Unmatched junction bases numbered 12, after V lost 5 bases and J lost 7 bases. The CDR3 region is CASSLFWTSGAREQYF. The CDR3 nucleotides are TGTGCCAGCAGTCTATTTTGGACTAGCGGGGCCAGGGAGCAGTACTTC.

Ten or more counts support this clonotype. V is TRBV28 and J is TRBJ1-4; TRBD1 is a possible D gene (6 bases). The germline CDR1 and CDR2 sequences are MDHEN and SYDVKM. The CDR3 runs to 13 residues. Trimming removed 8 bases at V and 5 bases at J, with 12 bases between. The CDR3 nucleotides read TGTGCCAGCTTGAACAGGGTGAATGAAAAACTGTTTTTT. Protein product: CASLNRVNEKLFF.

At least ten counts were recorded for this clonotype. This sequence joins TRBV11-3 and TRBJ2-1; TRBD1 matches 8 bases. After removal of 1 base from V and 8 bases from J, the junction contained 7 bases not matched to a gene. The germline V gene has CDR1 SGHNT and CDR2 YENEEA. The CDR3 length is 15 residues. Here the CDR3 DNA reads TGTGCCAGCAGCTTAGTGATCAGGGGGCGCGATGAGCAGTTCTTC. Translated, it gives CASSLVIRGRDEQFF.

On this clonotype: Being one base from a much bigger clone, this may be a read error. This chain uses TRBV18 with TRBJ2-1, with D perhaps matching TRBD1 or TRBD2 (5 bases each). The CDR3 is 16 residues long. Germline-derived CDR1 and CDR2 are KGHSH and LQKENI. The CDR3 DNA reads as TGTGCCGGCTCACCAGTGGGGGTCCTAACCTACAATGAGCAGTTCTTC. This translates into CAGSPVGVLTYNEQFF.

Ten or more counts support this clonotype. This chain connects TRBV7-8 to TRBJ2-3; 14 bases line up with TRBD2. This CDR3 spans 20 amino acids. CDR1 SGHVS and CDR2 FQNEAQ come from the germline V gene. Trimming removed 1 base from V and 0 bases from J; junction bases left unmatched: 9. The CDR3 here is CASSLVGGTSGGGSTDTQYF. DNA for the CDR3: TGTGCCAGCAGCTTAGTTGGGGGGACTAGCGGGGGTGGTAGCACAGATACGCAGTATTTT.

On this clonotype: This may arise from a read error, as a much more abundant clone is one base away. The chain employs TRBV2 and TRBJ1-4, with D tentatively TRBD1 (5 bases). Per germline, CDR1 SNHLY and CDR2 FYNNEI. The V end was cut by 4 bases, the J end by 14 bases, with 20 bases between. This CDR3 region has 14 residues. CDR3 loop: CASSVRVRGGLLFF. The CDR3 DNA follows: TGTGCCAGCAGTGTCAGAGTACGTGGGGGATTGCTGTTTTTT.

This clonotype showed up many times. The chain couples TRBV5-6 to TRBJ1-2, with a weak D call TRBD1 (6 bases). Trimming removed 3 bases at V and 4 bases at J, with 10 bases between. The CDR3 is 13 residues long. Looked up from germline, CDR1 is SGHDT and CDR2 is YYEEEE. CDR3 protein: CASSSDRLYGYTF. For the CDR3, the DNA is TGTGCCAGCAGCTCGGACAGACTCTATGGCTACACCTTC.

This clonotype was counted many times. V and J are TRBV2 and TRBJ2-5, with D possibly being TRBD1 (5 bases). The CDR3 extends over 13 amino acids. Germline assignment: CDR1 SNHLY and CDR2 FYNNEI. V lost 5 bases and J 3 bases, leaving 10 bases between the germline ends. This chain's CDR3 is CASSILREETQYF. In nucleotides, the CDR3 is TGTGCCAGCAGTATCCTCAGGGAAGAGACCCAGTACTTC.

This clonotype was observed at least ten times. V and J are TRBV5-1 and TRBJ1-5; D might be TRBD1 (6 bases). CDR3 length: 13 amino acids. V gave up 0 bases and J gave up 9 bases, with 10 bases separating them. Per germline, CDR1 SGHRS and CDR2 YFSETQ. CDR3 residues: CASSLDGTSPQHF. In nucleotides, the CDR3 is TGCGCCAGCAGCTTGGATGGGACATCGCCCCAGCATTTT.

This rearrangement joins TRBV5-6 to TRBJ2-1, with D perhaps matching TRBD1 (6 bases). This CDR3 is 19 amino acids long. Germline V gene data show CDR1 as SGHDT and CDR2 as YYEEEE. The germline V and J ends were trimmed by 2 bases and 0 bases, with 21 bases remaining between them. CDR3 amino acids: CASSLILGQLGSSYNEQFF. DNA of the CDR3: TGTGCCAGCAGCTTAATTCTTGGACAGTTGGGGAGCTCCTACAATGAGCAGTTCTTC.

Comment on this clonotype: A much larger clone is a single base away; this may be a read error. The V and J genes are TRBV20-1 and TRBJ2-7, with 7 bases fitting TRBD1. V lost 3 bases and J lost 1; bases outside the gene matches: 9. Germline assignment: CDR1 DFQATT and CDR2 SNEGSKA (reference sequence). CDR3 length: 15 amino acids. The CDR3 coding sequence is TGCAGTGCTAGGACTTTGGGACAGACGTCCTACGAGCAGTACTTC. This sequence encodes CSARTLGQTSYEQYF.